This is a list of T cell receptor beta chains from one sample in a study of blood T cell repertoires in COVID-19. Sequencing was performed with immunoSEQ multiplex PCR; in TCRdb, only in-frame clones are kept and a portion is missing. The table lists about 480,000 clones, 89% of them singletons. The material sequenced was peripheral blood. The receptor set was obtained from a man between 18 and 29 years old with COVID-19, enrolled during active disease. CDR3s include the opening cysteine and the closing phenylalanine or tryptophan. Fields, in order: J gene, D gene, V gene, clone size, CDR3 protein, CDR3 DNA. A D gene is named only where the DNA matches it firmly. Size is stated for part of the rows, as once, few or many counts, or as a class when the clone is expanded.

J gene: TRBJ1-2
D gene: NA
V gene: TRBV5-4
clone size: NA
CDR3 protein: CASSSRLDYGYTF
CDR3 DNA: TGTGCCAGCAGCTCCCGGTTGGACTATGGCTACACCTTC

J gene: TRBJ2-1
D gene: TRBD2
V gene: TRBV27
clone size: once
CDR3 protein: CASSPIGTRRYNEQFF
CDR3 DNA: TGTGCCAGCAGTCCCATCGGGACTAGGAGATACAATGAGCAGTTCTTC

J gene: TRBJ2-3
D gene: TRBD2
V gene: TRBV18
clone size: once
CDR3 protein: CASSPPSGRITDTQYF
CDR3 DNA: TGTGCCAGCTCACCACCGAGCGGGAGAATTACAGATACGCAGTATTTT

J gene: TRBJ2-3
D gene: TRBD1
V gene: TRBV5-1
clone size: NA
CDR3 protein: CASRPRDRADTQYF
CDR3 DNA: TGCGCCAGCCGACCCCGGGACAGGGCGGATACGCAGTATTTT

J gene: TRBJ1-2
D gene: NA
V gene: TRBV6-1
clone size: NA
CDR3 protein: CASSEWPDGYTF
CDR3 DNA: TGTGCCAGCAGTGAATGGCCCGATGGCTACACCTTC

J gene: TRBJ2-3
D gene: NA
V gene: TRBV7-8
clone size: NA
CDR3 protein: CASSKKNAEWDTQYF
CDR3 DNA: TGTGCCAGCAGCAAAAAGAACGCTGAGTGGGATACGCAGTATTTT

J gene: TRBJ1-1
D gene: TRBD1
V gene: TRBV19
clone size: once
CDR3 protein: CASSPETGRLVGAFF
CDR3 DNA: TGTGCCAGTAGTCCCGAGACAGGGCGGCTCGTAGGAGCTTTCTTT

J gene: TRBJ2-3
D gene: NA
V gene: TRBV5-4
clone size: NA
CDR3 protein: CASSLVGLGTDTQYF
CDR3 DNA: TGTGCCAGCAGCTTGGTGGGACTGGGCACAGATACGCAGTATTTT

J gene: TRBJ2-3
D gene: TRBD1
V gene: TRBV24-1
clone size: NA
CDR3 protein: CATSEWTGQGTDTQYF
CDR3 DNA: TGTGCCACCAGTGAGTGGACAGGTCAGGGCACAGATACGCAGTATTTT

J gene: TRBJ1-5
D gene: NA
V gene: TRBV7-8
clone size: few
CDR3 protein: CASSLDRSNQPQHF
CDR3 DNA: TGTGCCAGCAGCTTAGACAGGTCCAATCAGCCCCAGCATTTT

J gene: TRBJ2-7
D gene: TRBD2
V gene: TRBV5-4
clone size: NA
CDR3 protein: CASSLVAGGSEQYF
CDR3 DNA: TGTGCCAGCAGCTTGGTTGCGGGAGGGAGCGAGCAGTACTTC

J gene: TRBJ2-7
D gene: NA
V gene: TRBV7-9
clone size: NA
CDR3 protein: CASSLDRVPYEQYF
CDR3 DNA: TGTGCCAGCAGCTTAGACAGGGTCCCCTACGAGCAGTACTTC

J gene: TRBJ1-2
D gene: TRBD1
V gene: TRBV24-1
clone size: few
CDR3 protein: CATSDSGTGPNYGYTF
CDR3 DNA: TGTGCCACCAGTGATTCCGGGACAGGCCCTAACTATGGCTACACCTTC

J gene: TRBJ2-7
D gene: TRBD2
V gene: TRBV2
clone size: NA
CDR3 protein: CASSPLGAGRDEQYF
CDR3 DNA: TGTGCCAGCTCGCCACTAGGAGCGGGAAGGGACGAGCAGTACTTC

J gene: TRBJ2-2
D gene: TRBD2
V gene: TRBV6-1
clone size: few
CDR3 protein: CASSVTSGKNTGELFF
CDR3 DNA: TGTGCCAGCAGTGTAACTAGCGGGAAGAACACCGGGGAGCTGTTTTTT

J gene: TRBJ1-5
D gene: NA
V gene: TRBV6-6
clone size: NA
CDR3 protein: CASSYRTVDQPQHF
CDR3 DNA: TGTGCCAGCAGTTACCGGACAGTAGATCAGCCCCAGCATTTT

J gene: TRBJ2-7
D gene: TRBD1
V gene: TRBV9
clone size: NA
CDR3 protein: CASSPQGAEQYF
CDR3 DNA: TGTGCCAGCAGCCCCCAGGGGGCCGAGCAGTACTTC

J gene: TRBJ1-1
D gene: NA
V gene: TRBV2
clone size: NA
CDR3 protein: CASNLAQDTEAFF
CDR3 DNA: TGTGCCAGCAATCTGGCCCAGGACACTGAAGCTTTCTTT

J gene: TRBJ2-7
D gene: TRBD1
V gene: TRBV14
clone size: NA
CDR3 protein: CASSRTWGTAYEQYF
CDR3 DNA: TGTGCCAGCAGCCGAACATGGGGGACAGCCTACGAGCAGTACTTC

J gene: TRBJ1-1
D gene: NA
V gene: TRBV27
clone size: once
CDR3 protein: CASRHGTEAFF
CDR3 DNA: TGTGCCAGCAGACATGGCACTGAAGCTTTCTTT

J gene: TRBJ2-5
D gene: TRBD2
V gene: TRBV14
clone size: once
CDR3 protein: CASSQGGAETQYF
CDR3 DNA: TGTGCCAGCAGCCAGGGAGGGGCAGAGACCCAGTACTTC

J gene: TRBJ1-5
D gene: TRBD1
V gene: TRBV19
clone size: once
CDR3 protein: CASSIAPGQGTSQPQHF
CDR3 DNA: TGTGCCAGTAGTATCGCTCCGGGACAGGGGACTAGTCAGCCCCAGCATTTT

J gene: TRBJ1-1
D gene: NA
V gene: TRBV30
clone size: NA
CDR3 protein: CAWRSTGSTEAFF
CDR3 DNA: TGTGCCTGGCGAAGTACAGGGAGCACTGAAGCTTTCTTT

J gene: TRBJ1-2
D gene: NA
V gene: TRBV18
clone size: NA
CDR3 protein: CASSPASGREGYTF
CDR3 DNA: TGTGCCAGCTCACCGGCCTCAGGTCGGGAGGGCTACACCTTC

J gene: TRBJ1-6
D gene: NA
V gene: TRBV5-1
clone size: NA
CDR3 protein: CASQGTYNSPLHF
CDR3 DNA: TGCGCCAGCCAGGGGACCTATAATTCACCCCTCCACTTT

J gene: TRBJ1-5
D gene: NA
V gene: TRBV6-5
clone size: NA
CDR3 protein: CASSTGPGSNQPQHF
CDR3 DNA: TGTGCCAGCAGCACAGGGCCGGGAAGCAATCAGCCCCAGCATTTT

J gene: TRBJ1-1
D gene: NA
V gene: TRBV28
clone size: NA
CDR3 protein: CASSLGGKRGSFF
CDR3 DNA: TGTGCCAGCAGTTTGGGAGGCAAGAGGGGTTCTTTCTTT

J gene: TRBJ2-1
D gene: TRBD2
V gene: TRBV7-2
clone size: NA
CDR3 protein: CASSFSGTSGRNEQFF
CDR3 DNA: TGTGCCAGCAGCTTCTCCGGGACTAGCGGGAGGAATGAGCAGTTCTTC